The present entry profiles one TCR beta chain with its context. Antigen specificity is unknown. This sample is drawn from a study of cytomegalovirus exposure and HLA in healthy donors. Study-level points and caveats: Rarity characterized most TCR sequences, yet some public TCRs appeared in many donors. Associated with cytomegalovirus, according to the listing, were around 170 TCR beta chains. A subsequent analysis found that TCR clusters from the first cohort also tended to co-occur in the roughly 120 validation repertoires, with 94% of cluster scores above 0.

The donors formed part of the roughly 120-subject validation cohort, distinct from the approximately 670-subject first cohort. The assay was immunoSEQ multiplex PCR, and TCRdb's table has in-frame clones only and misses some. The table records about 190,000 clones, approximately 84% of them present only once. The CDR3 spans 14 residues. Per germline, CDR1 MNHEY and CDR2 SVGAGI. The V gene lost 4 bases and the J gene lost 3 bases, with 13 bases spanning the gap. The rearrangement links TRBV6-5 to TRBJ2-7; tentative D call: TRBD2 (6 bases). This TCR derives from a man between 18 and 29 years old in good health and CMV-seropositive. The sequencing input was PBMCs. CDR3 region: CASSSDSGSYEQYF. As DNA, the CDR3 is TGTGCCAGCAGTTCCGACTCCGGGAGCTACGAGCAGTACTTC.